This T cell receptor (beta chain) emerged from a study of blood T cell repertoires in COVID-19. Turning to the study itself: Sources were T cells, B-cell-depleted T cells, or PBMCs; the material itself was cDNA or gDNA.

Sequencing was performed with immunoSEQ multiplex PCR; in TCRdb, only in-frame clones are kept and a portion is missing. The sample has about 370,000 clones; 80% to 90% are singletons. The study assigned cohorts using participant-reported clinical history. Germline assignment: CDR1 LGHDT and CDR2 YNNKEL (reference sequence). V was shortened by 1 base and J by 5 bases, with 8 bases between the two germline ends. The CDR3 spans 13 residues. The rearrangement uses TRBV3-1 (or the pseudogene TRBV3-2) and TRBJ2-5; no firm D call. The TCR originated in a man aged 18 to 35 who had recovered from COVID-19. The specimen sequenced was PBMCs or T cells enriched from blood (not recorded which). In DNA, the CDR3 is TGTGCCAGCAGCCAAGCAGCGCGCGAGACCCAGTACTTC. As protein: CASSQAARETQYF.